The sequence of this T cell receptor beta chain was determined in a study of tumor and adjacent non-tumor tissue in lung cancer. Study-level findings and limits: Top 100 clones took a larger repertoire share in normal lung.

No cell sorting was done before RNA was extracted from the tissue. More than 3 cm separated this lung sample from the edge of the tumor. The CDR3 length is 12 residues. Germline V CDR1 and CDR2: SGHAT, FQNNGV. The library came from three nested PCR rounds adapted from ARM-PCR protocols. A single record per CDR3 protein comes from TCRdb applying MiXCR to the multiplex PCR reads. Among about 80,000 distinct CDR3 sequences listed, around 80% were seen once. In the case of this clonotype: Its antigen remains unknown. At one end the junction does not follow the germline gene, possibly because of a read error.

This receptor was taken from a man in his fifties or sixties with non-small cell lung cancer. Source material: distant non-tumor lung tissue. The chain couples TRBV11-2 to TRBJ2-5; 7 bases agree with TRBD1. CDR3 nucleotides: TGTGCCAGCAGCTCTACAGGGGAAGAGACCCACTTC. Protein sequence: CASSSTGEETHF.